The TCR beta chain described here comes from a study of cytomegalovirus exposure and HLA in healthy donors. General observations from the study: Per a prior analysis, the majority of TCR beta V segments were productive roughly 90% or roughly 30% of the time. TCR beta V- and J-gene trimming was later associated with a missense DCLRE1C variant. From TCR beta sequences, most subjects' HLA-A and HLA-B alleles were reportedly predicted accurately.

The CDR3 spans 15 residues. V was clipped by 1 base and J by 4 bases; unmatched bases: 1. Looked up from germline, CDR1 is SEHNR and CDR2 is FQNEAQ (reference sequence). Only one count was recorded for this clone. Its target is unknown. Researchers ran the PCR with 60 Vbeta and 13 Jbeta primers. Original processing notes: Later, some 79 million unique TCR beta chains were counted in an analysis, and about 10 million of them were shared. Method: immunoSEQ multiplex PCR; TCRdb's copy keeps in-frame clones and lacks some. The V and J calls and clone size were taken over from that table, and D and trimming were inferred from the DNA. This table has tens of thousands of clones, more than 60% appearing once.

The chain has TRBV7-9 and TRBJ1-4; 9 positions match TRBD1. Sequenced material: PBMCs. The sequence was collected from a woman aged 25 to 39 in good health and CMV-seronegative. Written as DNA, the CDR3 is TGTGCCAGCAGCTTAGGGGACAGGGTTAATGAAAAACTGTTTTTT. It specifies CASSLGDRVNEKLFF. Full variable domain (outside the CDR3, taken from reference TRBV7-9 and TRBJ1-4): DTGVSQNPRHKITKRGQNVTFRCDPISEHNRLYWYRQTLGQGPEFLTYFQNEAQLEKSRLLSDRFSAERPKGSFSTLEIQRTEQGDSAMYLCASSLGDRVNEKLFFGSGTQLSVL.